The 20 T cell receptor beta chains given below trace back to one sample, sequenced in a study of control samples from healthy donors and cancer patients (dated by TCRdb to 2018 to 2020). Library method: the immunoSEQ multiplex PCR assay. Here the immuneACCESS table is served through TCRdb, limited to in-frame sequences with V and J called. Missing clones are a known gap in these copies; in checked studies unresolved V genes cover under half, and the rest lacks a known reason. The sample yields approximately 120,000 clones; more than 85% were counted once. The ten largest clones add up to 17% of the sample. The sequenced sample consisted of blood. All receptors come from a woman aged 45-59 years in good health.

V is TRBV25-1 and J is TRBJ1-1; D remains unclear. Germline V CDR1 and CDR2: MGHDK, SYGVNS. V was shortened by 2 bases and J by 8 bases, with 12 bases between the two germline ends. This CDR3 is built from 13 residues. The CDR3 coding sequence is TGTGCCAGCAGTGAAGCAGGCGCTTTCGAAGCTTTCTTT. Translating gives CASSEAGAFEAFF.

This clone was counted between two and nine times. CDR3 in DNA: TGTGCCCGCTCCTCGGGGACAGCCTACAATGAGCAGTTCTTC. Its translation: CARSSGTAYNEQFF. The rearrangement links TRBV30 to TRBJ2-1, with TRBD1 identical over 7 bases. This CDR3 has 14 residues. CDR1 is GTSNPN and CDR2 is SVGIG in the germline V gene (reference sequence). V lost 8 bases, J lost 2 bases, and 9 bases stayed unmatched.

This chain joins TRBV4-3 and TRBJ2-1; 8 positions match TRBD2. Germline CDR1 LGHNA, CDR2 YSLEER. CDR3 length: 20 amino acids. Trimming cost V 2 bases and J 5 bases; bases outside gene matches: 20. DNA for the CDR3: TGCGCCAGCAGCCAAAACCACGGGCTAGCGGGCTCCCTTCCGGACAATGAGCAGTTCTTC. It specifies CASSQNHGLAGSLPDNEQFF.

V is TRBV12-3 or TRBV12-4 and J is TRBJ1-4; a possible D gene is TRBD1 (6 bases). The CDR3 totals 13 residues. The germline V and J ends were trimmed by 7 bases and 8 bases, with 14 bases remaining between them. The CDR3 DNA sequence: TGTGCCAGCAATCAGGGGAGTGAGGAAAAACTGTTTTTT. Its protein is CASNQGSEEKLFF.

V gene TRBV5-1 combines with J gene TRBJ2-1; possible D gene TRBD1, 6 bases. Between the trimmed V and J ends, which lost 1 base and 8 bases, there was a span of 10 bases. The CDR3 has 13 residues. CDR1 and CDR2 from the germline V gene are SGHRS and YFSETQ. Written as DNA, the CDR3 is TGCGCCAGCAGCTTGTACAGGGTAGATGAGCAGTTCTTC. This encodes CASSLYRVDEQFF.

This clone is a singleton in its sample. This chain joins TRBV10-3 and TRBJ2-7; D possibly corresponds to TRBD2 (6 bases). This CDR3 region has 14 residues. Between the trimmed V and J ends, which lost 6 bases and 2 bases, there was a span of 14 bases. CDR1 ENHRY and CDR2 SYGVKD come from the germline V gene. CDR3 DNA sequence: TGTGCCATCAGAGACGGAGGGTCCACCTACGAGCAGTACTTC. It codes for CAIRDGGSTYEQYF.

The rearrangement links TRBV18 to TRBJ1-2; 9 positions match TRBD1. The germline V gene encodes CDR1 KGHSH and CDR2 LQKENI. The CDR3 length is 15 residues. V dropped 2 bases and J dropped 4; count of bases not matched to a gene: 5. As DNA, the CDR3 is TGTGCCAGCTCACCAGGACAGGGGATGAGCTATGGCTACACCTTC. Its protein product is CASSPGQGMSYGYTF. The full variable domain, its missing parts supplied by reference TRBV18 and TRBJ1-2, is NAGVMQNPRHLVRRRGQEARLRCSPMKGHSHVYWYRQLPEEGLKFMVYLQKENIIDESGMPKERFSAEFPKEGPSILRIQQVVRGDSAAYFCASSPGQGMSYGYTFGSGTRLTVV.

The chain's CDR3 is CASSLISGELFF. The CDR3 nucleotides read TGTGCCAGCAGCTTAATATCCGGGGAGCTGTTTTTT. The chain combines TRBV13 with TRBJ2-2; D is uncertain. Germline CDR1 reads PRHDT; CDR2 reads FYEKMQ (reference sequence). The V gene lost 2 bases and the J gene lost 6 bases, with 4 bases spanning the gap. This CDR3 region has 12 residues.

This chain links TRBV10-3 with TRBJ1-1; D not certain. The CDR3 sequence is 17 residues long. CDR1 is ENHRY, CDR2 SYGVKD, per germline. The V end lost 0 bases, the J end lost 0 bases, and 14 bases lay between the germline ends. The CDR3 sequence: CAISESGRGFVNTEAFF. DNA of the CDR3: TGTGCCATCAGTGAGTCGGGTCGTGGTTTTGTGAACACTGAAGCTTTCTTT.

The chain uses TRBV3-1 (or the pseudogene TRBV3-2) and TRBJ1-2; 8 bases match TRBD1. The germline V gene encodes CDR1 LGHDT and CDR2 YNNKEL (reference sequence). CDR3 length: 14 amino acids. Trimming took 3 bases from V and 1 from J; bases not matched to a gene: 1. CDR3: CASSHRGHNYGYTF. Written as DNA, the CDR3 is TGTGCCAGCAGCCACAGGGGGCATAACTATGGCTACACCTTC.

This chain links TRBV6-2 or TRBV6-3 with TRBJ2-1; the D call may be TRBD1 or TRBD2 (5 bases each). This CDR3 is built from 15 residues. V dropped 4 bases and J dropped 5 bases, with 15 bases sitting between them. Germline V lookup: CDR1 MNHEY, CDR2 SVGEGT. This CDR3 reads CASSSPGTAHNEQFF. CDR3 in DNA: TGTGCCAGCAGTTCGCCAGGGACGGCCCACAATGAGCAGTTCTTC.

This chain connects TRBV14 to TRBJ2-7; 8 bases match TRBD1. V was clipped by 0 bases and J by 3 bases; unmatched bases: 7. CDR1 SGHDN and CDR2 FVKESK come from the germline V gene. CDR3 length: 16 amino acids. CDR3 nucleotides: TGTGCCAGCAGCCAAGATCTGGGGGACAGGATCTACGAGCAGTACGTC. Translation: CASSQDLGDRIYEQYV.

DNA for the CDR3: TGTGCCATCAGACAGGGGATGGCGAACACTGAAGCTTTCTTT. The encoded protein is CAIRQGMANTEAFF. The chain combines TRBV10-3 with TRBJ1-1; TRBD1 agrees at 7 bases. With V trimmed by 6 bases and J by 1 base, 5 bases remained unmatched. Per germline, CDR1 ENHRY and CDR2 SYGVKD. The CDR3 is made up of 14 amino acids.

This clone has a single count. The V gene is TRBV12-3 or TRBV12-4, the J gene TRBJ2-5, with no clear D. Between the trimmed V and J ends, which lost 7 bases and 1 base, there was a span of 10 bases. The CDR3 runs to 13 residues. CDR3: CASTPEIQETQYF. The DNA for the CDR3 is TGTGCCAGCACCCCGGAGATCCAAGAGACCCAGTACTTC.

This chain links TRBV7-8 with TRBJ2-3, with D perhaps matching TRBD1 (6 bases). V was clipped by 2 bases and J by 0 bases, with 15 bases between them. This CDR3 spans 17 amino acids. Germline-derived CDR1 and CDR2 are SGHVS and FQNEAQ. As DNA, the CDR3 is TGTGCCAGCAGCTTATTTGGGCAGGGGCCTAGCACAGATACGCAGTATTTT. Protein product: CASSLFGQGPSTDTQYF.

The chain has TRBV12-3 or TRBV12-4 and TRBJ2-7, with D possibly TRBD1 on 5 matching bases. The CDR3 has 13 residues. V dropped 6 bases and J dropped 2 bases, with 11 bases sitting between them. The CDR3 region is CASRKMDTYEQYV. The CDR3 DNA is TGTGCCAGCAGAAAAATGGACACCTACGAGCAGTACGTC.

To note about this clone: The identical CDR3 is also encoded by other nucleotide sequences in the sample. The V gene is TRBV27, the J gene TRBJ2-6; a weak D match, TRBD1 (5 bases). The CDR3 loop spans 15 amino acids. CDR1 and CDR2 from the germline V gene are MNHEY and SMNVEV (reference sequence). Between the trimmed V and J ends, which lost 3 bases and 2 bases, there was a span of 8 bases. Here the CDR3 DNA reads TGTGCCAGCAGTTTGTCAGGGACTGGGGCCAACGTCCTGACTTTC. This sequence encodes CASSLSGTGANVLTF.

The V call is TRBV10-3, the J call TRBJ1-2; no firm D call. This CDR3 is 15 amino acids long. Germline V gene sequence: CDR1 ENHRY, CDR2 SYGVKD. V lost 0 bases to trimming and J lost 3 bases, with 11 bases between them. CDR3 bases: TGTGCCATCAGTGAGTCAGGGAAACGATACTATGGCTACACCTTC. Residues: CAISESGKRYYGYTF.

This chain uses TRBV5-8 with TRBJ2-1, with D perhaps matching TRBD1 (5 bases). The germline V gene has CDR1 SGHTS and CDR2 YDEGEE. This CDR3 spans 18 amino acids. V lost 3 bases and J lost 0, with 19 bases in between. The CDR3 DNA reads as TGTGCCAGCAGCTCCGGCCTAATAGGGGTTAGCTCCTACAATGAGCAGTTCTTC. This translates into CASSSGLIGVSSYNEQFF.

The chain couples TRBV3-1 (or the pseudogene TRBV3-2) to TRBJ1-2; D is undetermined. The CDR3 spans 12 residues. Trimming left V 0 bases short and J 8 bases short, with 7 bases between. In germline, CDR1 is LGHDT, CDR2 YNNKEL (reference sequence). CDR3 DNA: TGTGCCAGCAGCCAAGATGCCACAGGCTACACCTTC. Amino acid sequence: CASSQDATGYTF.